Listed below are T cell receptor beta chains from one sample, sequenced in a study of shared clonotypes between healthy human individuals. Clones were sequenced by immunoSEQ multiplex PCR, and TCRdb holds only the in-frame ones, with some missing. The sample has about 2.1 million clones; approximately 94% are singletons. Sequencing was done on a sample of naive CD8+ T cells from PBMCs. The receptors here all came from a man aged 18 to 29 in good health. Some clones in this sample may be carry-over from other donors' samples. Each CDR3 is given with its conserved first and last residue. D genes are given only for firm matches. Clone size is shown for a subset of rows, as once, few, many or a class of expanded clone.

>-|17|TRBJ1-2|-|TRBV12-2
CASRLAMDRGVGRGYTF
TGTGCAAGTCGCTTAGCGATGGACAGGGGGGTAGGTAGAGGCTACACCTTC
>-|17|TRBJ1-3|TRBD1|TRBV13
CASSFWQGESSGNTIYF
TGTGCCAGCAGCTTCTGGCAGGGGGAGAGCTCTGGAAACACCATATATTTT
>once|15|TRBJ2-5|-|TRBV7-8
CASSRFWDLRETQYF
TGTGCCAGCAGCCGGTTCTGGGACCTCAGGGAGACCCAGTACTTC
>-|13|TRBJ2-7|TRBD1|TRBV29-1
CSVEGQGIYEQYF
TGCAGCGTGGAAGGACAGGGTATCTACGAGCAGTACTTC
>-|15|TRBJ2-5|TRBD1|TRBV15
CATSGRGTGQETQYF
TGTGCCACCAGCGGAAGAGGGACAGGCCAAGAGACCCAGTACTTC
>once|14|TRBJ1-2|TRBD1|TRBV27
CASSLGQGNYGYTF
TGTGCCAGCAGTTTAGGACAGGGGAACTATGGCTACACCTTC
>-|14|TRBJ2-7|TRBD1|TRBV27
CASRRAGGFGEQYF
TGTGCCAGTAGGCGTGCAGGGGGCTTTGGCGAGCAGTACTTC
>few|14|TRBJ2-7|-|TRBV11-2
CASAGGGDPYEQYF
TGTGCCAGCGCGGGCGGCGGGGACCCCTACGAGCAGTACTTC
>-|14|TRBJ1-5|-|TRBV10-3
CAISESKGGQPQHF
TGTGCCATCAGTGAGTCGAAGGGAGGTCAGCCCCAGCATTTT
>few|13|TRBJ1-2|-|TRBV6-5
CASSYSLASRASF
TGTGCCAGCAGTTACTCGCTAGCTTCTCGCGCATCCTTC
>-|13|TRBJ2-7|-|TRBV19
CASSPLFSGEQYF
TGTGCCAGTAGTCCCCTTTTTTCGGGGGAGCAGTACTTC
>-|16|TRBJ2-5|-|TRBV27
CASSSQPLGWGETQYF
TGTGCCAGCAGTTCCCAGCCCTTGGGTTGGGGGGAGACCCAGTACTTC
>-|13|TRBJ2-1|-|TRBV19
CASSLMTRGEQFF
TGTGCCAGTAGTCTGATGACTAGAGGTGAGCAGTTCTTC
>-|14|TRBJ2-3|-|TRBV28
CASRQTGLADTQYF
TGTGCCAGCAGGCAAACAGGGTTAGCAGATACGCAGTATTTT
>-|15|TRBJ2-2|-|TRBV28
CASSLWGPQTGELFF
TGTGCCAGCAGTTTATGGGGGCCCCAAACCGGGGAGCTGTTTTTT
>-|18|TRBJ1-1|-|TRBV11-2
CASSIGGGRRARNTEAFF
TGTGCCAGCAGCATCGGCGGGGGGCGGCGGGCCCGAAACACTGAAGCTTTCTTT
>-|16|TRBJ1-1|TRBD1|TRBV9
CASSASADRVGPEAFF
TGTGCCAGCAGCGCCTCGGCCGACAGGGTCGGACCTGAAGCTTTCTTT
>-|19|TRBJ2-3|-|TRBV4-3
CASSQVYTRTLTYTDTQYF
TGCGCCAGCAGCCAAGTGTATACGCGCACCTTAACCTACACAGATACGCAGTATTTT
>few|14|TRBJ1-5|-|TRBV7-9
CASSLGGTNQPQHF
TGTGCCAGCAGCTTAGGGGGGACTAATCAGCCCCAGCATTTT
>-|16|TRBJ1-2|TRBD1|TRBV6-5
CASSYEAGQENYGYTF
TGTGCCAGCAGTTACGAGGCGGGACAGGAGAACTATGGCTACACCTTC
>-|13|TRBJ1-4|-|TRBV29-1
CSAEDRLNEKLFF
TGCAGCGCGGAAGACAGGCTGAATGAAAAACTGTTTTTT
>-|15|TRBJ2-1|-|TRBV2
CASSEGDSRYNEQFF
TGTGCCAGCAGTGAAGGCGATAGCAGGTACAATGAGCAGTTCTTC
>-|15|TRBJ1-6|-|TRBV15
CATRPLPGSNSPLHF
TGTGCCACCCGCCCCCTGCCGGGAAGTAATTCACCCCTCCACTTT
>-|15|TRBJ1-2|TRBD1|TRBV9
CASSTAGTGTYGYTF
TGTGCCAGCTCAACGGCCGGGACAGGGACCTATGGCTACACCTTC
>-|14|TRBJ2-7|TRBD1|TRBV19
CASSIWQGDYEQYF
TGTGCCAGTAGTATATGGCAGGGGGACTACGAGCAGTACTTC
>once|15|TRBJ1-4|TRBD1|TRBV9
CASSFRGQGIEKLFF
TGTGCCAGCAGCTTTAGGGGACAGGGGATTGAAAAACTGTTTTTT
>-|13|TRBJ1-1|-|TRBV28
CASSFRVSTEAFF
TGTGCCAGCAGTTTCAGGGTGAGCACTGAAGCTTTCTTT
>-|14|TRBJ1-4|-|TRBV19
CASMSRGGHEKLFF
TGTGCCAGTATGAGCAGGGGAGGTCATGAAAAACTGTTTTTT
>-|15|TRBJ2-3|TRBD2|TRBV9
CASTQYGGGSDTQYF
TGTGCCAGCACCCAGTACGGGGGGGGGTCAGATACGCAGTATTTT
>-|15|TRBJ2-1|TRBD2|TRBV9
CASSVGTSGYNEQFF
TGTGCCAGCAGCGTAGGGACTAGCGGATACAATGAGCAGTTCTTC
>few|12|TRBJ2-5|-|TRBV29-1
CSVASPERTQYF
TGCAGCGTTGCCAGTCCCGAGAGAACCCAGTACTTC
>-|14|TRBJ1-2|-|TRBV10-2
CASSEKGGGYGYTF
TGCGCCAGCAGTGAGAAAGGAGGAGGCTATGGCTACACCTTC
>-|18|TRBJ1-3|-|TRBV4-1
CASSQGVRVISSGNTIYF
TGCGCCAGCAGTCAGGGTGTCCGGGTCATTTCCTCTGGAAACACCATATATTTT
>-|15|TRBJ2-1|TRBD2|TRBV9
CASSHSGGAYNEQFF
TGTGCCAGCAGTCATAGCGGGGGAGCCTACAATGAGCAGTTCTTC
>-|14|TRBJ2-7|-|TRBV27
CASSSPGVGYEQYF
TGTGCCAGCAGTTCTCCGGGAGTGGGCTACGAGCAGTACTTC
>-|14|TRBJ1-2|-|TRBV5-1
CASSPWATNYGYTF
TGCGCCAGCAGCCCTTGGGCTACTAACTATGGCTACACCTTC
>-|17|TRBJ1-1|-|TRBV7-6
CASSLGPFEGSDTEAFF
TGTGCCAGCAGCTTAGGTCCCTTCGAGGGGAGTGACACTGAAGCTTTCTTT
>few|13|TRBJ1-2|-|TRBV27
CASSLSSNYGYTF
TGTGCCAGCAGTTTATCGTCTAACTATGGCTACACCTTC
>-|14|TRBJ2-3|-|TRBV18
CASSPERSTDTQYF
TGTGCCAGCTCACCTGAACGGAGCACAGATACGCAGTATTTT